The rows below give T cell receptor beta chains drawn from one sample of a study of T-cell reconstitution after alpha-beta-depleted transplantation in children. MiXCR, run by TCRdb on the PCR reads, gives a single entry per CDR3 protein. The sample contains about 120,000 distinct CDR3 sequences, roughly 23% of which appear only once. Here the sequenced sample was PBMCs, mostly from graft donor cells, taken 180 days after TCRalphabeta/CD19-depleted stem cell transplant. These receptors were collected from a male patient between 2 and 10 years old who had a stem cell transplant for chronic granulomatous disease, so the T cells may come from the graft donor. CDR3s include the opening cysteine and the closing phenylalanine or tryptophan. A D gene is named only where the DNA matches it firmly. Some rows have no size entry. The others give once, few or many, or a class for an expanded clone.

j_call d_call clone_size v_call cdr3_nt cdr3_aa
TRBJ2-1 TRBD1 many TRBV29-1 TGCAGCGTTTCCCGACAGGGGTCGGGAAATGAGCAGTTCTTC CSVSRQGSGNEQFF
TRBJ1-1 . few TRBV10-2 TGCGCCAGCAATGTGTACCTGAACACTGAAGCTTTCTTT CASNVYLNTEAFF
TRBJ2-2 . many TRBV29-1 TGCAGCGTATCCAGGGGGGATGGCGGGCTGTTTTTT CSVSRGDGGLFF
TRBJ1-2 . many TRBV11-2 TGTGCCAGCAGCTTGGGATTCCAAATGCTCCTTGGAGGCTACACCTTC CASSLGFQMLLGGYTF
TRBJ1-5 TRBD1 few TRBV20-1 TGCAGTGCTAGGGGGCCAGGGGGACAGCCCCAGCATTTT CSARGPGGQPQHF
TRBJ2-1 TRBD1 many TRBV6-5 TGTGCCAGCAGTTTCACGGCCGGGACAGTCGACGAGCAGTTCTTC CASSFTAGTVDEQFF
TRBJ2-2 TRBD1 . TRBV30 TGTGCCTGGAGTGTACGGCTTGCAGGGGGCACCGGGGAGCTGTTTTTT CAWSVRLAGGTGELFF
TRBJ2-3 TRBD1 many TRBV12-3/TRBV12-4 TGTGCCAGCAGCAAGGGACAGGGTAGGGGGTGGGGTAAGGAGGGTACGCAGTATTTT CASSKGQGRGWGKEGTQYF
TRBJ2-1 . . TRBV7-9 TGTGCCAGCAACGAGAGGTCCGGTGAGCAGTTCTTC CASNERSGEQFF
TRBJ2-1 . few TRBV29-1 TGCAGCGTTGCCCGCGACAGGTCCTACAATGAGCAGTTCTTC CSVARDRSYNEQFF
TRBJ1-1 . . TRBV5-1 TGCGCCAGCAGCTTGAGTTTGGGGTCGAGGAACACTGAAGCTTTCTTT CASSLSLGSRNTEAFF
TRBJ2-2 . many TRBV29-1 TGCAGCGTTGTAGGGGGAACGAACACCGGGGAGCTGTTTTTT CSVVGGTNTGELFF
TRBJ1-1 . few TRBV7-7 TGTGCCAGCAGCTCCAATTTGGGCACTGAAGCTTTCTTT CASSSNLGTEAFF
TRBJ2-3 . . TRBV28 . CASSLWGTGSTDTQYF
TRBJ2-7 TRBD1 many TRBV20-1 TGCAGTGCTAGATTCCGGACAGGGGGCGAGCAGTACTTC CSARFRTGGEQYF
TRBJ2-3 . . TRBV12-3/TRBV12-4 TGTGCCAGCAGTTCAGCGAGCACAGATACGCAGTATTTT CASSSASTDTQYF
TRBJ2-6 . . TRBV15 TGTGCCACCAGCAGAGTTGGCTCTGGGGCCAACGTCCTGACTTTC CATSRVGSGANVLTF
TRBJ1-5 . . TRBV20-1 TGCAGTGCCCGGGACACGGGCAATCAGCCCCAGCATTTT CSARDTGNQPQHF
TRBJ2-1 TRBD2 . TRBV5-1 TGCGCCAGCAGCTTGGGTAGCGGGAGGATCTACAATGAGCAGTTCTTC CASSLGSGRIYNEQFF
TRBJ2-5 TRBD2 many TRBV20-1 TGCAGTGCTAGAGAAAGCGGGAGTGAGACCCAGTACTTC CSARESGSETQYF
TRBJ2-7 TRBD2 many TRBV4-2 TGTGCCAGCAGCTACACGGGGCTAGCGGAACCCTACGAGCAGTACTTC CASSYTGLAEPYEQYF
TRBJ2-5 . . TRBV5-6 TGTGCCAGCAGCCAATGGGAGGCTGGAGAGACCCAGTACTTC CASSQWEAGETQYF
TRBJ2-7 TRBD1 many TRBV9 TGTGCCAGCAGCGCAGGGGACAGGAGCTCCTACGAGCAGTACTTC CASSAGDRSSYEQYF
TRBJ2-3 TRBD2 few TRBV20-1 TGCAGTGCCACCCGACTAGCGGGGGGGCAAGATACGCAGTATTTT CSATRLAGGQDTQYF
TRBJ2-2 TRBD1 . TRBV24-1 TGTGCCACCAGTGATTTGATGGGGACAGGGGTCGAGGAGCTGTTTTTT CATSDLMGTGVEELFF
TRBJ2-2 . many TRBV5-1 TGCGCCAGCAGCTATAGAGCAACCGGGGAGCTGTTTTTT CASSYRATGELFF
TRBJ2-1 TRBD2 . TRBV29-1 TGCAGCGTGGGGGGGGGTAGCGGGATAAAAGAGCAGTTCTTC CSVGGGSGIKEQFF
TRBJ2-3 TRBD1 few TRBV7-2 TGTGCCAGCAGCCGGGACAGGGGGGCAGATACGCAGTATTTT CASSRDRGADTQYF
TRBJ2-5 . many TRBV20-1 TGCAGTGCTAGCTCCATATACAGCCGGGAAGAGACCCAGTACTTC CSASSIYSREETQYF
TRBJ2-5 TRBD2 . TRBV7-9 TGTGCCAGCAGCTACGGGACTAGCGGGAGGGAGACCCAGTACTTC CASSYGTSGRETQYF
TRBJ2-5 . . TRBV20-1 TGCAGTGCTAGAGATCTGGGGCAGGGCTCAGAGACCCAGTACTTC CSARDLGQGSETQYF
TRBJ2-5 TRBD1 many TRBV28 TGTGCCAGCAGTCTGGACAGGGTGGTAGAGACCCAGTACTTC CASSLDRVVETQYF
TRBJ2-1 . many TRBV29-1 TGCAGCGTTGGTTGGCAGAGACAGGACAATGAGCAGTTCTTC CSVGWQRQDNEQFF
TRBJ2-3 TRBD1 . TRBV29-1 TGCAGCGTCAAACTACAGGGGCCCTCGCCAGATACGCAGTATTTT CSVKLQGPSPDTQYF
TRBJ2-1 . few TRBV12-3/TRBV12-4 TGTGCCAGCAGCCTACCCCCGGGGGACAATGAGCAGTTCTTC CASSLPPGDNEQFF
TRBJ2-1 . medium-sized TRBV4-3 TGCGCCAGCAGTACCTGGGAGAATGAGCAGTTCTTC CASSTWENEQFF
TRBJ2-7 . . TRBV7-2 TGTGCCAGCAGCTTAGTGTCCAGAGCCGGGGAGCAGTACTTC CASSLVSRAGEQYF
TRBJ2-1 . few TRBV7-2 TGTGCCAGCAGCTTAGAGTGGGGGGGCCTCGACAATGAGCAGTTCTTC CASSLEWGGLDNEQFF
TRBJ2-7 . many TRBV28 TGTGCCAGCAGTTTTCGGGCAGGGTTAATTGGGCCCAGTTCCTACGAGCAGTACTTC CASSFRAGLIGPSSYEQYF
TRBJ2-7 . many TRBV29-1 TGCAGCGTTGAAGACGTTAGGGACGGCGAGCAGTACTTC CSVEDVRDGEQYF
TRBJ1-2 TRBD1 few TRBV25-1 TGTGCCAGCAGCAAAAGACAGGGAGATAATGGCTACACCTTC CASSKRQGDNGYTF